These T cell receptor beta chains were read from a single sample in a study of control samples from healthy donors and cancer patients. Sequencing used immunoSEQ multiplex PCR; TCRdb keeps in-frame clones, though not all of them. The sample has around 140,000 clones, around nine tenths seen once. The sample was PBMCs. These receptors came from a man in his forties or fifties with head and neck cancer. The CDR3 runs from the conserved cysteine through the conserved F or W. The order of the fields is V gene, D gene, clone size, J gene, CDR3 length, CDR3 protein, CDR3 DNA. D genes are given only for firm matches. Part of the rows lack a size; the others show once, few, many or a class for expanded clones.

V: TRBV7-8; D: NA; size: medium-sized; J: TRBJ1-2; length: 15; CDR3: CASSLGSSTSYGYTF; DNA: TGTGCCAGCAGCTTAGGGAGTTCCACCTCCTATGGCTACACCTTC
V: TRBV12-3/TRBV12-4; D: NA; size: NA; J: TRBJ2-2; length: 11; CDR3: CASSLPGELFF; DNA: TGTGCCAGCAGTTTGCCCGGGGAGCTGTTTTTT
V: TRBV19; D: NA; size: NA; J: TRBJ2-1; length: 15; CDR3: CASSIDLGTYNEQFF; DNA: TGTGCCAGTAGTATAGATCTCGGGACTTACAATGAGCAGTTCTTC
V: TRBV10-1; D: TRBD2; size: NA; J: TRBJ2-1; length: 15; CDR3: CASSEDSGAYNEQFF; DNA: TGCGCCAGCAGTGAAGATAGCGGGGCTTACAATGAGCAGTTCTTC
V: TRBV10-3; D: TRBD1; size: NA; J: TRBJ1-1; length: 13; CDR3: CAISEGTEFEAFF; DNA: TGTGCCATCAGTGAAGGGACAGAATTTGAAGCTTTCTTT
V: TRBV29-1; D: TRBD2; size: NA; J: TRBJ2-1; length: 17; CDR3: CSVGGTSGVSSYNEQFF; DNA: TGCAGCGTGGGAGGGACTAGCGGGGTGAGCTCCTACAATGAGCAGTTCTTC
V: TRBV19; D: NA; size: NA; J: TRBJ2-1; length: 17; CDR3: CASSRSGGSGSWNEQFF; DNA: TGTGCCAGTAGTAGGTCAGGGGGGAGCGGGAGCTGGAATGAGCAGTTCTTC
V: TRBV7-2; D: TRBD1; size: NA; J: TRBJ2-1; length: 15; CDR3: CASSLGGAGGDEQFF; DNA: TGTGCCAGCAGCTTAGGAGGGGCAGGGGGCGATGAGCAGTTCTTC
V: TRBV11-2; D: NA; size: NA; J: TRBJ1-1; length: 13; CDR3: CASSPMQGSEAFF; DNA: TGTGCCAGCAGCCCTATGCAGGGTTCTGAAGCTTTCTTT
V: TRBV7-2; D: TRBD1; size: NA; J: TRBJ1-5; length: 17; CDR3: CASSKGGAGGRVEPQHF; DNA: TGTGCCAGCAGCAAGGGGGGGGCAGGGGGCCGTGTTGAGCCCCAGCATTTT
V: TRBV5-4; D: NA; size: few; J: TRBJ1-2; length: 18; CDR3: CASSLRRQIGLPNYGYTF; DNA: TGTGCCAGCAGCTTGCGTCGGCAAATAGGGTTGCCTAACTATGGCTACACCTTC
V: TRBV10-1; D: NA; size: NA; J: TRBJ2-3; length: 14; CDR3: CASSGTLLADTQYF; DNA: TGCGCCAGCAGCGGGACCTTGTTGGCAGATACGCAGTATTTT
V: TRBV29-1; D: TRBD2; size: NA; J: TRBJ2-5; length: 13; CDR3: CSVAGEYQETQYF; DNA: TGCAGCGTAGCGGGGGAGTACCAAGAGACCCAGTACTTC
V: TRBV19; D: TRBD2; size: many; J: TRBJ2-1; length: 20; CDR3: CASSSTALGLAGGHYNEQFF; DNA: TGTGCCAGTAGTTCCACCGCCCTCGGACTAGCGGGGGGCCACTACAATGAGCAGTTCTTC
V: TRBV28; D: TRBD1; size: once; J: TRBJ2-3; length: 13; CDR3: CASSPKQGSSQYF; DNA: TGTGCCAGCAGTCCCAAACAGGGGTCCTCGCAGTATTTT
V: TRBV27; D: NA; size: NA; J: TRBJ1-5; length: 14; CDR3: CASSLQGSNQPQHF; DNA: TGTGCCAGCAGCCTTCAGGGTAGCAATCAGCCCCAGCATTTT